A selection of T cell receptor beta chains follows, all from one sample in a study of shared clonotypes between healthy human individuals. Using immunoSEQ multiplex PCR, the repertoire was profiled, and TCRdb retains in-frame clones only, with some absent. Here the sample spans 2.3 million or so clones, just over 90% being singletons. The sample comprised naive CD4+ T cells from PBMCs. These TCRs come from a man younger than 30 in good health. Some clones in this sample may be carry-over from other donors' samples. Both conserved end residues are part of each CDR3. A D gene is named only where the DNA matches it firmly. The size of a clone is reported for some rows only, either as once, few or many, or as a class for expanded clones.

CDR3nt: TGTGCCTGGAGTACCAGGACAGGGAGCTTATCCGAGCAGTACTTC
CDR3aa: CAWSTRTGSLSEQYF
j_gene: TRBJ2-7
len: 15
v_gene: TRBV30
d_gene: TRBD1
abundance: .

CDR3nt: TGTGCCAGCAGCTTAGAGGGGATTGGAGATACGCAGTATTTT
CDR3aa: CASSLEGIGDTQYF
j_gene: TRBJ2-3
len: 14
v_gene: TRBV7-8
d_gene: .
abundance: .

CDR3nt: TGTGCCAGCAGCTTGGAAGAGGGTAATACGCAGTATTTT
CDR3aa: CASSLEEGNTQYF
j_gene: TRBJ2-3
len: 13
v_gene: TRBV7-2
d_gene: .
abundance: .

CDR3nt: TGCGCCAGCAGCCAAGGGCACGGGGCTGGGGACATTCAGTACTTC
CDR3aa: CASSQGHGAGDIQYF
j_gene: TRBJ2-4
len: 15
v_gene: TRBV4-1
d_gene: .
abundance: .

CDR3nt: TGTGCCAGCAGCTTGGGGACAGGGGCGACAGATACGCAGTATTTT
CDR3aa: CASSLGTGATDTQYF
j_gene: TRBJ2-3
len: 15
v_gene: TRBV7-9
d_gene: TRBD1
abundance: once

CDR3nt: TGTGCCAGCAGCCCGGTCCAAGAGACCCAGTACTTC
CDR3aa: CASSPVQETQYF
j_gene: TRBJ2-5
len: 12
v_gene: TRBV7-9
d_gene: .
abundance: .

CDR3nt: TGTGCCAGCAGCTTAGCGCCAGGGTACAATGAGCAGTTCTTC
CDR3aa: CASSLAPGYNEQFF
j_gene: TRBJ2-1
len: 14
v_gene: TRBV7-9
d_gene: .
abundance: .

CDR3nt: TGTGCCAGCAGTTCTCCTCGGGGGGCCGGTCATCAGCCCCAGCATTTT
CDR3aa: CASSSPRGAGHQPQHF
j_gene: TRBJ1-5
len: 16
v_gene: TRBV28
d_gene: .
abundance: .

CDR3nt: TGTGCCAGCAGCCGGTCGACTAGCGGGCTTCCCTACGAGCAGTACTTC
CDR3aa: CASSRSTSGLPYEQYF
j_gene: TRBJ2-7
len: 16
v_gene: TRBV7-3
d_gene: TRBD2
abundance: few

CDR3nt: TGTGCCTGGAGTGTGAGGGGCGCTAGCAATCAGCCCCAGCATTTT
CDR3aa: CAWSVRGASNQPQHF
j_gene: TRBJ1-5
len: 15
v_gene: TRBV30
d_gene: .
abundance: few

CDR3nt: TGTGCCAGCAGCCGGTGGCCCGGTGAAAAACTGTTTTTT
CDR3aa: CASSRWPGEKLFF
j_gene: TRBJ1-4
len: 13
v_gene: TRBV5-6
d_gene: .
abundance: .

CDR3nt: TGCGCCAGCAGCTTGGAAGGGAGTCAGCCCCAGCATTTT
CDR3aa: CASSLEGSQPQHF
j_gene: TRBJ1-5
len: 13
v_gene: TRBV5-1
d_gene: .
abundance: .

CDR3nt: TGTGCCAGCAGTTTTGACAGGTACACCGGGGAGCTGTTTTTT
CDR3aa: CASSFDRYTGELFF
j_gene: TRBJ2-2
len: 14
v_gene: TRBV28
d_gene: .
abundance: .

CDR3nt: TGTGCCAGCTCACCACTCGGGCCCGGGACTAACGACTACGAGCAGTACTTC
CDR3aa: CASSPLGPGTNDYEQYF
j_gene: TRBJ2-7
len: 17
v_gene: TRBV18
d_gene: TRBD2
abundance: once

CDR3nt: TGTGCCAGCAGCCGGCTCCGGGGGGGAGACACAGATACGCAGTATTTT
CDR3aa: CASSRLRGGDTDTQYF
j_gene: TRBJ2-3
len: 16
v_gene: TRBV14
d_gene: TRBD2
abundance: .

CDR3nt: TGTGCCAGCAGTTTATACACCTTCCAGGGGCGCACAGATACGCAGTATTTT
CDR3aa: CASSLYTFQGRTDTQYF
j_gene: TRBJ2-3
len: 17
v_gene: TRBV27
d_gene: .
abundance: .